The source of this TCR beta chain is a study of cytomegalovirus exposure and HLA in healthy donors. As regards this clone: Antigen: not known.

Study results and caveats: Most TCR beta V segments were productive about 87% or about 30% of the time in an earlier analysis.

There are 12 residues in the CDR3. With 7 bases clipped from V and 5 bases from J, the junction kept 4 bases outside the gene matches. Germline CDR1 SQVTM, CDR2 ANQGSEA. When sampled, the donors appeared nominally healthy, though they likely had unrecorded immune exposures. PCR used 60 Vbeta primers and 13 Jbeta primers. Sequencing used immunoSEQ multiplex PCR; TCRdb keeps in-frame clones, though not all of them. The table shows 200,000 to 250,000 clones, with around 83% occurring only once. This sequence joins TRBV29-1 and TRBJ2-1; 8 bases agree with TRBD2. The TCR originated in a woman in her 40s in good health and CMV-seronegative. Sequenced material: PBMCs. For the CDR3, the DNA is TGCAGCGCGTATAGCGGGAACAATGAGCAGTTCTTC. It is translated as CSAYSGNNEQFF.